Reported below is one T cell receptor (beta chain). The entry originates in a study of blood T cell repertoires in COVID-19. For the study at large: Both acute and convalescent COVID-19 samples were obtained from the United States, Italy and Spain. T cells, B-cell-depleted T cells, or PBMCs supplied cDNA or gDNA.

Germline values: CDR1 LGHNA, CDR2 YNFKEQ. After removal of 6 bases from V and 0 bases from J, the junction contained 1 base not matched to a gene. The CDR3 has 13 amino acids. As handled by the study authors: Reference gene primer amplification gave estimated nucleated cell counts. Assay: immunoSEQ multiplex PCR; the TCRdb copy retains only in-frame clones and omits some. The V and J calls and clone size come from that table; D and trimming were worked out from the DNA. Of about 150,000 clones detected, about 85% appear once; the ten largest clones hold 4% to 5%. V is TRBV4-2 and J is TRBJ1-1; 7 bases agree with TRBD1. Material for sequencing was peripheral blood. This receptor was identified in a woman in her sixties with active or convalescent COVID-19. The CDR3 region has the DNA TGTGCCAGCAGACAGGGGCTGAACACTGAAGCTTTCTTT. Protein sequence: CASRQGLNTEAFF.